These 20 T cell receptor beta chains came from one sample sequenced in a study of T cells in Graves' hyperthyroidism and ophthalmopathy. What was amplified from RNA transcripts were TCR beta CDR3 regions. The TCR CDR3 first-round RT-PCR relied on the HTBI primer set. TCRdb re-derived calls from the multiplex PCR reads in MiXCR, one entry per CDR3 protein. The repertoire holds approximately 98,000 distinct CDR3 sequences, roughly 40% seen once, with about a tenth in the top ten. Sequencing was done on a sample of peripheral blood or thyroid tissue (not recorded which). Receptors originate from a woman aged 25 to 39 with Graves' hyperthyroidism.

A few counts support this clonotype. The chain combines TRBV2 with TRBJ2-5; 12 bases line up with TRBD1. CDR3 length equals 15 residues. Germline V lookup: CDR1 SNHLY, CDR2 FYNNEI. V was clipped by 6 bases and J by 0 bases; unmatched bases: 2. In DNA form, the CDR3 reads TGTGCCAGCAGACGGGACAGGGGGCACCAAGAGACCCAGTACTTC. Protein: CASRRDRGHQETQYF. The variable domain in full, with the rest retrieved from reference TRBV2 and TRBJ2-5, is EPEVTQTPSHQVTQMGQEVILRCVPISNHLYFYWYRQILGQKVEFLVSFYNNEISEKSEIFDDQFSVERPDGSNFTLKIRSTKLEDSAMYFCASRRDRGHQETQYFGPGTRLLVL.

This clonotype appeared many times. The CDR3 region is CASSLPYYEAFF. The CDR3 bases are TGTGCCAGCAGTTTACCCTACTATGAAGCTTTCTTT. V usage is TRBV28 and J usage is TRBJ1-1; D is undetermined. The CDR3 length is 12 residues. Germline CDR1 reads MDHEN; CDR2 reads SYDVKM. The ends were cut back, 2 bases at V and 7 bases at J, with 8 bases in the middle.

The V gene is TRBV2, the J gene TRBJ1-1; the match to TRBD1 covers 9 bases. The junction had 8 bases not matched to a gene; V was cut back by 7 bases and J by 5 bases. The CDR3 contains 14 residues. Germline V lookup: CDR1 SNHLY, CDR2 FYNNEI. The CDR3 region is CASIPGTGQTEAFF. The CDR3 bases are TGTGCCAGCATCCCCGGGACAGGGCAAACTGAAGCTTTCTTT.

The sample holds many counts of this clonotype. The rearrangement links TRBV10-3 to TRBJ2-7; TRBD1 aligns across 8 bases. The CDR3 is 16 residues long. Per germline, CDR1 ENHRY and CDR2 SYGVKD. The V and J ends lost 3 bases and 0 bases, in that order; junction bases with no gene match: 7. The CDR3 loop is CAISDPGQAISYEQYF. The CDR3 nucleotides are TGTGCCATCAGTGACCCGGGACAGGCGATCTCCTACGAGCAGTACTTC.

Concerning this clonotype: The junction differs from germline at one of its ends, possibly a read error. The gene calls are TRBV25-1 and TRBJ1-1; no clear D gene. The CDR3 has 16 amino acids. Germline V gene data show CDR1 as MGHDK and CDR2 as SYGVNS. DNA for the CDR3: TGTGCCAGCAGTTTATTGCGGGTAGGCCCGAACACTGGAGCTTTCTTT. Translated, it gives CASSLLRVGPNTGAFF. Based on the CDR3 plus reference TRBV25-1 and TRBJ1-1, the full variable domain is EADIYQTPRYLVIGTGKKITLECSQTMGHDKMYWYQQDPGMELHLIHYSYGVNSTEKGDLSSESTVSRIRTEHFPLTLESARPSHTSQYLCASSLLRVGPNTGAFFGQGTRLTVV.

The rearrangement links TRBV7-9 to TRBJ2-7, with D perhaps being TRBD1 or TRBD2 (5 bases each). Trimming took off 5 bases at V and 6 bases at J, with 23 bases between the two ends. The germline CDR1 and CDR2 sequences are SEHNR and FQNEAQ (reference sequence). This CDR3 is built from 16 residues. The CDR3 here is CASSQEGLGMVREQYF. Written as DNA, the CDR3 is TGTGCCAGCAGCCAAGAGGGGCTAGGCATGGTCCGCGAGCAGTACTTC.

This clonotype has ten or more counts. The chain couples TRBV7-3 to TRBJ1-1; D is undetermined. Trimming cost V 2 bases and J 1 base, with 11 bases left between them. In germline, CDR1 is SGHTA, CDR2 FQGTGA. This CDR3 region has 15 residues. CDR3 bases: TGTGCCAGCAGCTTACTTCAGCCCTCGAACACTGAAGCTTTCTTT. Translating gives CASSLLQPSNTEAFF.

This clonotype was found many times. The rearrangement joins TRBV7-9 to TRBJ1-5, with D unresolved. This CDR3 contains 13 residues. Germline V lookup: CDR1 SEHNR, CDR2 FQNEAQ (reference sequence). Trimming removed 3 bases at V and 4 bases at J, with 7 bases between. As DNA, the CDR3 is TGTGCCAGCAGCTTCGGGGAAAATCAGCCCCAGCATTTT. Protein sequence: CASSFGENQPQHF. The full variable domain, with the rest looked up from reference TRBV7-9 and TRBJ1-5, is DTGVSQNPRHKITKRGQNVTFRCDPISEHNRLYWYRQTLGQGPEFLTYFQNEAQLEKSRLLSDRFSAERPKGSFSTLEIQRTEQGDSAMYLCASSFGENQPQHFGDGTRLSIL.

The CDR3 bases are TGTGCCAGCAGTGACGGGGGGGTATGGCCCCAGCATTTT. Translated: CASSDGGVWPQHF. V and J are TRBV2 and TRBJ1-5, with D perhaps matching TRBD1 (5 bases). V was trimmed by 3 bases and J by 9 bases, leaving 12 bases between them. From germline, CDR1 is SNHLY and CDR2 FYNNEI. This CDR3 contains 13 residues.

Of note for this clonotype: A read error may be the cause here, since a much bigger clone is one base away. The chain carries TRBV3-1 and TRBJ1-5, with D unclear. Trimming removed 4 bases at V and 9 bases at J, with 16 bases between. Germline-derived CDR1 and CDR2 are LGHDT and YNNKEL (reference sequence). CDR3 length: 14 amino acids. CDR3 nucleotides: TGTGCCAGCAGCCGGCAGACCGGAGCGCTGCCCCAGCATTTT. It encodes CASSRQTGALPQHF.

Concerning this clonotype: The germline gene is not matched at one end of the junction; a read error may be the cause. The gene calls are TRBV9 and TRBJ2-2, with 7 bases fitting TRBD1. Germline V lookup: CDR1 SGDLS, CDR2 YYNGEE. There are 16 residues in the CDR3. CDR3 loop: CASSASGTAEHRGAVF. The CDR3 nucleotides read TGTGCCAGCAGCGCTTCCGGGACAGCGGAACACCGGGGAGCTGTTTTT.

This clonotype was seen repeatedly, ten times or more. V is TRBV20-1 and J is TRBJ2-7; D remains ambiguous. The CDR3 extends over 12 amino acids. Trimming removed 3 bases at V and 0 bases at J, with 6 bases between. Per the germline V gene, CDR1 is DFQATT and CDR2 is SNEGSKA (reference sequence). CDR3 sequence reads: CSASYSSYEQYF. DNA of the CDR3: TGCAGTGCTAGCTACAGCTCCTACGAGCAGTACTTC.

This clonotype has a count of ten or more. V is TRBV7-9 and J is TRBJ2-5; TRBD2 matches at 12 bases. V trimming: 3 bases; J trimming: 2 bases; junction bases outside the gene matches: 4. The germline gives CDR1 SEHNR, CDR2 FQNEAQ (reference sequence). This CDR3 comprises 16 residues. Written as DNA, the CDR3 is TGTGCCAGCAGCTTTTTTGGACTAGCGGGGCAAGAGACCCAGTACTTC. Residues: CASSFFGLAGQETQYF.

In this sample, this clonotype turned up many times. The chain couples TRBV6-5 to TRBJ1-2, with D possibly matching TRBD1 (5 bases). This CDR3 has 14 residues. Trimming removed 5 bases from V and 6 bases from J, with 16 bases in between. Germline assignment: CDR1 MNHEY and CDR2 SVGAGI. The CDR3 nucleotides are TGTGCCAGCAGTGGGGGAAGACATATTCATGGCTACACCTTC. Translation gives CASSGGRHIHGYTF.

This clonotype was counted many times. The chain recombines TRBV28 with TRBJ1-1; TRBD1 is a possible D gene (5 bases). The germline V and J ends were trimmed by 3 bases and 0 bases, with 11 bases remaining between them. Germline CDR1 is MDHEN and CDR2 is SYDVKM. This CDR3 is 15 amino acids long. The CDR3 sequence is CASSFWGGLNTEAFF. As DNA, the CDR3 is TGTGCCAGCAGTTTTTGGGGCGGCCTGAACACTGAAGCTTTCTTT.

This clonotype was seen only once. This rearrangement joins TRBV20-1 to TRBJ2-7, with 9 bases identical to TRBD2. The CDR3 consists of 12 residues. The J segment lost 3 bases and the V segment lost 5 bases, leaving 2 bases of the junction unmatched. Germline CDR1 DFQATT, CDR2 SNEGSKA (reference sequence). This chain's CDR3 is CSAGTSSYEQYF. CDR3 DNA: TGCAGTGCTGGGACTAGCAGCTACGAGCAGTACTTC.

This clonotype showed up just once. J is TRBJ2-5 and V is TRBV25-1; D remains ambiguous. This CDR3 comprises 14 residues. V lost 2 bases and J 4 bases, leaving 11 bases between the germline ends. Looked up from germline, CDR1 is MGHDK and CDR2 is SYGVNS. The CDR3 bases are TGTGCCAGCAGTGAAAATATCGTCACAGAGACCCAGTACTTC. It yields the protein CASSENIVTETQYF.

With regard to this clonotype: A much larger clone differs by one base, so this may be a read error. The genes are TRBV12-3 or TRBV12-4 and TRBJ2-7; no firm D call. With 3 bases removed from V and 3 bases from J, the gap between germline ends came to 9 bases. The CDR3 has 13 residues. CDR3 nucleotide sequence: TGTGCCAGCAGTTTTCGCCCGGACTACGAGCAGTACTTC. Translation: CASSFRPDYEQYF.

This clonotype has more than one count but fewer than ten. The CDR3 loop is CASSLLRVGPNTEAFF. The CDR3 region has the DNA TGTGCCAGCAGTTTATTGCGGGTAGGCCCGAACACTGAAGCTTTCTTT. The genes are TRBV12-3 or TRBV12-4 and TRBJ1-1; no clear D gene. This CDR3 comprises 16 residues. The ends were cut back, 2 bases at V and 1 base at J, with 14 bases in the middle.

This clonotype appeared a few times. The J gene is TRBJ1-6, the V gene TRBV14; no definite D call. CDR3 length: 13 residues. Trimming stripped 6 bases from V and 10 bases from J, with 13 bases between. Germline loops: CDR1 SGHDN, CDR2 FVKESK. CDR3 coding DNA: TGTGCCAGCAGGCCCTCCGGAGGGTCACCCCTCCACTTT. Its protein is CASRPSGGSPLHF.